This T cell receptor (beta chain) was identified during a study of blood T cell repertoires in COVID-19. Looking at the study overall: Samples came from the United States, Italy and Spain, spanning acute and convalescent COVID-19. Nucleic acid was either cDNA or gDNA, and it came from T cells, B-cell-depleted T cells, or PBMCs.

Germline-derived CDR1 and CDR2 are SEHNR and FQNEAQ (reference sequence). The CDR3 contains 16 residues. The V gene end was trimmed by 0 bases and the J gene end by 0 bases; junction bases not matched to a gene: 4. Per the original data handling: Using reference gene primer amplification, nucleated cell counts were estimated. The protocol was immunoSEQ multiplex PCR, while the TCRdb copy is restricted to in-frame clones and leaves out a portion. The V and J calls and clone size come from that table; D and trimming were worked out from the DNA. The data hold 100,000 to 150,000 clones, with approximately 82% observed a single time.

The TCR comes from a man aged 55 to 70 with acute or convalescent COVID-19. Source material: peripheral blood. V usage is TRBV7-9 and J usage is TRBJ2-7; 8 bases agree with TRBD2. Here the CDR3 DNA reads TGTGCCAGCAGCTTAGCGGCGAGCGGGGGCTCCTACGAGCAGTACTTC. This translates into CASSLAASGGSYEQYF.